One sample yielded the 25 T cell receptor beta chains listed below, sequenced in a study of shared clonotypes between healthy human individuals. Measured with immunoSEQ multiplex PCR; TCRdb has only the in-frame clones, and not every one. The repertoire includes roughly 1,500,000 clones, 98% of them detected once, and roughly 0.45% sits in the top ten. Sequenced material: naive CD4+ T cells sorted from blood. Indicated subset: CD45RA+ positively selected. The receptors shown here come from a man aged 25 to 40 in good health.

The DNA of the CDR3 is TGTGCCAGCAGTTTTGGTCGCTACACAGATACGCAGTATTTT. Protein: CASSFGRYTDTQYF. The chain carries TRBV28 and TRBJ2-3; no definite D call. The germline V and J ends were trimmed by 3 bases and 2 bases, with 9 bases remaining between them. Germline V gives CDR1 MDHEN, CDR2 SYDVKM. CDR3 length: 14 residues.

The V and J genes are TRBV28 and TRBJ2-7; D is possibly TRBD1 (5 bases). V was shortened by 5 bases and J by 0 bases, with 17 bases between the two germline ends. The CDR3 totals 16 residues. Germline V lookup: CDR1 MDHEN, CDR2 SYDVKM. As DNA, the CDR3 is TGTGCCAGCAGTAAAGTACAGGCTTTTAGCTCCTACGAGCAGTACTTC. Protein product: CASSKVQAFSSYEQYF.

The rearrangement joins TRBV19 to TRBJ1-4, with a weak D call TRBD1 (6 bases). Trimming pared 11 bases from V and 7 bases from J, leaving 23 bases between. Looked up from germline, CDR1 is LNHDA and CDR2 is SQIVND (reference sequence). This CDR3 has 15 amino acids. The CDR3 spells CAVSSGQHRGEKLFF. CDR3 nucleotide sequence: TGTGCCGTGTCTTCGGGACAACATAGAGGTGAAAAACTGTTTTTT.

The J gene is TRBJ2-3, the V gene TRBV11-3; 7 nucleotides align to TRBD2. The germline V gene has CDR1 SGHNT and CDR2 YENEEA. The CDR3 loop spans 16 amino acids. The V gene end was trimmed by 5 bases and the J gene end by 0 bases; junction bases not matched to a gene: 8. The DNA of the CDR3 is TGTGCCAGCAGCCCCGGGACTACCATAAGCACAGATACGCAGTATTTT. Its translation is CASSPGTTISTDTQYF.

This chain connects TRBV7-9 to TRBJ2-2; a possible D gene is TRBD1 (6 bases). The V gene's germline CDR1 is SEHNR and CDR2 FQNEAQ (reference sequence). CDR3 length: 16 residues. Trimming removed 3 bases at V and 9 bases at J, with 20 bases between. CDR3 in amino acids: CASSFLDRSGDRELFF. The CDR3 DNA reads as TGTGCCAGCAGCTTCTTAGACAGGAGTGGGGACCGGGAGCTGTTTTTT.

V gene TRBV5-1 combines with J gene TRBJ2-5, with 16 bases lining up with TRBD2. With V trimmed by 4 bases and J by 4 bases, 7 bases remained unmatched. The CDR3 has 17 residues. Per the germline V gene, CDR1 is SGHRS and CDR2 is YFSETQ. The CDR3 DNA is TGCGCCAGCAGCCACGGGACTAGCGGGAGGGCGGGAGAGACCCAGTACTTC. Translation gives CASSHGTSGRAGETQYF. Based on the CDR3 plus reference TRBV5-1 and TRBJ2-5, the full variable domain is KAGVTQTPRYLIKTRGQQVTLSCSPISGHRSVSWYQQTPGQGLQFLFEYFSETQRNKGNFPGRFSGRQFSNSRSEMNVSTLELGDSALYLCASSHGTSGRAGETQYFGPGTRLLVL.

V usage is TRBV7-9 and J usage is TRBJ1-5, with a tentative D call TRBD1 (5 bases). This CDR3 region has 14 residues. Germline CDR1 and CDR2: SEHNR and FQNEAQ (reference sequence). V lost 1 base to trimming and J lost 4 bases, with 8 bases between them. CDR3 in amino acids: CASSLGTTNQPQHF. As DNA, the CDR3 is TGTGCCAGCAGCTTAGGGACAACTAATCAGCCCCAGCATTTT.

V is TRBV18 and J is TRBJ2-1; 15 nucleotides match TRBD2. V lost 5 bases to trimming and J lost 4 bases; unmatched junction nucleotides: 15. This CDR3 has 20 residues. Germline V lookup: CDR1 KGHSH, CDR2 LQKENI. The CDR3 region has the DNA TGTGCCAGCTCAACCCTAGGACTAGCGGGAGGGCCGGAGTCGTACAATGAGCAGTTCTTC. This codes for CASSTLGLAGGPESYNEQFF.

This chain links TRBV5-1 with TRBJ2-3; D is ambiguous. Germline CDR1 SGHRS, CDR2 YFSETQ. The CDR3 contains 14 residues. The germline V and J ends were trimmed by 0 bases and 0 bases, with 5 bases remaining between them. In DNA form, the CDR3 reads TGCGCCAGCAGCTTGGATGACAGCACAGATACGCAGTATTTT. Amino acid sequence: CASSLDDSTDTQYF.

The chain recombines TRBV10-3 with TRBJ1-1; D might be TRBD1 (6 bases). Germline assignment: CDR1 ENHRY and CDR2 SYGVKD. V was clipped by 2 bases and J by 1 base, with 8 bases between them. CDR3 length equals 14 residues. The CDR3 is CAISEEGGNTEAFF. The CDR3 region has the DNA TGTGCCATCAGTGAGGAGGGGGGGAACACTGAAGCTTTCTTT.

V gene TRBV7-3 combines with J gene TRBJ2-6; D gene ambiguous. The CDR3 sequence is 16 residues long. Looked up from germline, CDR1 is SGHTA and CDR2 is FQGTGA. V shed 8 bases and J shed 1 base, with 15 bases lying between them. CDR3 amino acids: CASRPRTTSGANVLTF. CDR3 coding DNA: TGTGCCAGCCGGCCTCGGACCACGTCTGGGGCCAACGTCCTGACTTTC.

CDR3 amino acids: CASSLWEGGHGYGYTF. The CDR3 DNA reads TGTGCCAGCAGTTTATGGGAAGGGGGACACGGCTATGGCTACACCTTC. The V gene is TRBV28, the J gene TRBJ1-2; D possibly corresponds to TRBD1 (6 bases). This CDR3 region has 16 residues. Germline values: CDR1 MDHEN, CDR2 SYDVKM. Trimming stripped 0 bases from V and 4 bases from J, with 15 bases between.

The chain recombines TRBV28 with TRBJ2-2; 7 bases align to TRBD1. V lost 8 bases and J lost 3; bases outside the gene matches: 9. Germline-derived CDR1 and CDR2 are MDHEN and SYDVKM. There are 15 residues in the CDR3. As DNA, the CDR3 is TGTGCCAGCTCGGCAGGGGGAGTAGACACCGGGGAGCTGTTTTTT. Its translation is CASSAGGVDTGELFF. Full variable domain (outside the CDR3, taken from reference TRBV28 and TRBJ2-2): DVKVTQSSRYLVKRTGEKVFLECVQDMDHENMFWYRQDPGLGLRLIYFSYDVKMKEKGDIPEGYSVSREKKERFSLILESASTNQTSMYLCASSAGGVDTGELFFGEGSRLTVL.

CDR3: CASRPSPARRLTEAFF. In DNA form, the CDR3 reads TGTGCCAGCAGGCCCTCCCCTGCCCGCCGCTTGACTGAAGCTTTCTTT. The chain uses TRBV28 and TRBJ1-1, with unresolved D. The CDR3 spans 16 residues. Trimming left V 6 bases short and J 5 bases short, with 22 bases between. The V gene's germline CDR1 is MDHEN and CDR2 SYDVKM.

This clone was detected only once. V gene TRBV28 combines with J gene TRBJ1-1; D is perhaps TRBD1 (6 bases). Germline-derived CDR1 and CDR2 are MDHEN and SYDVKM. Trimming removed 2 bases from V and 1 base from J, with 11 bases in between. The CDR3 sequence is 15 residues long. CDR3 coding DNA: TGTGCCAGCAGTTTAAGCGACAGGAAGAACACTGAAGCTTTCTTT. Encoded protein: CASSLSDRKNTEAFF.

This chain uses TRBV19 with TRBJ1-1; no clear D gene. The germline V gene has CDR1 LNHDA and CDR2 SQIVND (reference sequence). V gave up 7 bases and J gave up 3 bases, with 15 bases separating them. The CDR3 contains 14 residues. The CDR3 is CASNPPGRDTEAFF. The CDR3, as DNA: TGTGCCAGTAACCCCCCAGGTAGGGACACTGAAGCTTTCTTT.

The V and J genes are TRBV28 and TRBJ2-2; no reliable D call. Germline V gene data show CDR1 as MDHEN and CDR2 as SYDVKM. There are 15 residues in the CDR3. V was cut by 2 bases and J by 5 bases, with 12 bases left in between. DNA for the CDR3: TGTGCCAGCAGTTTAGTAGCCCCGCTGACCGGGGAGCTGTTTTTT. It is translated as CASSLVAPLTGELFF.

V usage is TRBV13 and J usage is TRBJ2-3, with TRBD2 matching over 11 bases. This CDR3 region has 15 residues. V gave up 5 bases and J gave up 8 bases; unmatched junction bases: 9. CDR1 is PRHDT and CDR2 is FYEKMQ in the germline V gene (reference sequence). CDR3 coding DNA: TGTGCCAGCAGCATAGCGGGAGGGGTCGTTGGTACGCAGTATTTT. Translation gives CASSIAGGVVGTQYF.

As regards this clone: The sample contains more than one DNA sequence encoding this CDR3. The CDR3 region has the DNA TGTGCCAGCAGCCCCGGGGGAGGGCCCTACAATGAGCAGTTCTTC. Amino acid sequence: CASSPGGGPYNEQFF. The rearrangement joins TRBV9 to TRBJ2-1, with 7 bases lining up with TRBD2. Trimming removed 4 bases from V and 2 bases from J; junction bases left unmatched: 6. The length of the CDR3 is 15 residues. Germline V lookup: CDR1 SGDLS, CDR2 YYNGEE.

This rearrangement joins TRBV27 to TRBJ2-1, with TRBD1 matching over 7 bases. The ends lost 5 bases at V and 15 bases at J; junction bases unmatched: 7. CDR1 is MNHEY, CDR2 SMNVEV, per germline (reference sequence). This CDR3 spans 11 amino acids. For the CDR3, the DNA is TGTGCCAGCAGTCGGGACAGCGGTTTGTTCTTC. Protein product: CASSRDSGLFF.

V is TRBV5-4 and J is TRBJ2-3; D remains ambiguous. The CDR3 loop spans 12 amino acids. V lost 6 bases, J lost 2 bases, and 7 bases lay in between. Germline V gives CDR1 SGHNT, CDR2 YYREEE (reference sequence). CDR3 DNA sequence: TGTGCCAGCAACCAAAACACAGATACGCAGTATTTT. Translated: CASNQNTDTQYF.

The V gene is TRBV6-5, the J gene TRBJ2-3; possibly TRBD1 or TRBD2 for D (5 bases each). The CDR3 runs 15 residues. Between the trimmed V and J ends, which lost 3 bases and 2 bases, there was a span of 12 bases. Germline CDR1 reads MNHEY; CDR2 reads SVGAGI. CDR3 sequence reads: CASSYSGTNTDTQYF. The DNA of the CDR3 is TGTGCCAGCAGTTATTCCGGGACGAACACAGATACGCAGTATTTT.

The chain joins TRBV10-3 to TRBJ2-1; TRBD2 is a possible D gene (5 bases). From germline, CDR1 is ENHRY and CDR2 SYGVKD. Trimming pared 9 bases from V and 15 bases from J, leaving 24 bases between. The CDR3 is 13 amino acids. This CDR3 is CAINPTPSEGRFF. CDR3 bases: TGTGCCATTAACCCCACTCCCAGCGAGGGCCGGTTCTTC.

The chain carries TRBV5-4 and TRBJ1-3; D is undetermined. Trimming shortened V by 6 bases and J by 1 base, and 17 bases separated the two germline ends. The CDR3 loop spans 16 amino acids. CDR1 and CDR2 (germline): SGHNT, YYREEE (reference sequence). This chain's CDR3 is CASKLGSAPSGNTIYF. CDR3 bases: TGTGCCAGCAAACTAGGGTCCGCCCCATCTGGAAACACCATATATTTT.

V is TRBV19 and J is TRBJ2-7, with 10 bases aligning to TRBD1. Trimming cost V 8 bases and J 3 bases; bases outside gene matches: 4. Germline V lookup: CDR1 LNHDA, CDR2 SQIVND (reference sequence). This CDR3 spans 13 amino acids. CDR3 bases: TGTGCCAGTGCTAGGGACAGGGGCTACGAGCAGTACTTC. Amino acids: CASARDRGYEQYF.